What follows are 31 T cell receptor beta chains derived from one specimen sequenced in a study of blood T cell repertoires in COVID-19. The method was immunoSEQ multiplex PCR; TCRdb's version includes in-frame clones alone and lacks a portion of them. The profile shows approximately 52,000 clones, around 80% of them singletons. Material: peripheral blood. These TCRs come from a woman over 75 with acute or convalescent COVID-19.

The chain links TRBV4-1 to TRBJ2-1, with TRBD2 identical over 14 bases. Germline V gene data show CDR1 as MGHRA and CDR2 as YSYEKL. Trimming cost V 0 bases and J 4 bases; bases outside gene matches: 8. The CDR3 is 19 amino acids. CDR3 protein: CASSQEPGTSGGFYNEQFF. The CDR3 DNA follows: TGCGCCAGCAGCCAAGAACCCGGGACTAGCGGGGGCTTTTACAATGAGCAGTTCTTC.

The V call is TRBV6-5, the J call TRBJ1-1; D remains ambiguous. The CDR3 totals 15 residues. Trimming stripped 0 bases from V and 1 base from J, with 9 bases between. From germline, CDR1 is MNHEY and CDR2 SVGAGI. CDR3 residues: CASSYSRVGNTEAFF. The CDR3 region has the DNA TGTGCCAGCAGTTACTCGAGGGTTGGGAACACTGAAGCTTTCTTT.

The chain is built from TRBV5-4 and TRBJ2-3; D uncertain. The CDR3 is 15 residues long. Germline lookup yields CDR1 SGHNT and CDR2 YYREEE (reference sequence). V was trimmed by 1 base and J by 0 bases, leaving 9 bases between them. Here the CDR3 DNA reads TGTGCCAGCAGCTTGTACCGAGGTAGCACAGATACGCAGTATTTT. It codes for CASSLYRGSTDTQYF.

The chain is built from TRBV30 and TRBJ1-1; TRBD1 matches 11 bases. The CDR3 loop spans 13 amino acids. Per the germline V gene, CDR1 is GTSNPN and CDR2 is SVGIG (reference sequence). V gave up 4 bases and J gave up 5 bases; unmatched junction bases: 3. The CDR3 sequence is CAWNRDRGTEAFF. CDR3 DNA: TGTGCCTGGAATAGGGACAGGGGGACTGAAGCTTTCTTT.

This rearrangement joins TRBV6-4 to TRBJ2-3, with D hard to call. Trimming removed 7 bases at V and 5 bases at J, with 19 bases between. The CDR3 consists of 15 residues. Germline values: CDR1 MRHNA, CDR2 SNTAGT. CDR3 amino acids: CASNYVGSRGDTQYF. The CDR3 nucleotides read TGTGCCAGCAACTACGTGGGTTCCCGAGGAGATACGCAGTATTTT.

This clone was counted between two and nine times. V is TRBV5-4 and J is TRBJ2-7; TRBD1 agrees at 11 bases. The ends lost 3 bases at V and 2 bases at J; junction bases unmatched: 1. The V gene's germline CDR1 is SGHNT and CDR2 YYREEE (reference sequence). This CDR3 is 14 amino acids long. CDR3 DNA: TGTGCCAGCAGCTCGGGACAGGGGGCCTACGAGCAGTACTTC. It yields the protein CASSSGQGAYEQYF.

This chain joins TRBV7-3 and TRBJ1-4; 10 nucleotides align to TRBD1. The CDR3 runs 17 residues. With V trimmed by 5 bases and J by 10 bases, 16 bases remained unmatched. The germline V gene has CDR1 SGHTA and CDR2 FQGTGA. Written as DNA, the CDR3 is TGTGCCAGCAGCGAGTCACATCTGGGACAGGGGAAGATAAAACTGTTTTTT. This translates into CASSESHLGQGKIKLFF.

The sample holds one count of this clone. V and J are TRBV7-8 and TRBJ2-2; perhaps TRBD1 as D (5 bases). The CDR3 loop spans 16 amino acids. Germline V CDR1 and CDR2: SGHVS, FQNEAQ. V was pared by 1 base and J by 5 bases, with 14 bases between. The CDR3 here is CASSLVGRAGTGELFF. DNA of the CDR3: TGTGCCAGCAGCTTAGTGGGCAGGGCAGGGACCGGGGAGCTGTTTTTT.

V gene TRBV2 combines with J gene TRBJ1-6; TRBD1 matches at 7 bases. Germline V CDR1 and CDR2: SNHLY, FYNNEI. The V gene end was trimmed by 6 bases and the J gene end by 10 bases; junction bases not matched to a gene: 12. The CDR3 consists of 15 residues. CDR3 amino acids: CASSLELDRRSPLHF. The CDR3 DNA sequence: TGTGCCAGCAGCCTAGAGTTGGACAGGAGATCACCCCTCCACTTT.

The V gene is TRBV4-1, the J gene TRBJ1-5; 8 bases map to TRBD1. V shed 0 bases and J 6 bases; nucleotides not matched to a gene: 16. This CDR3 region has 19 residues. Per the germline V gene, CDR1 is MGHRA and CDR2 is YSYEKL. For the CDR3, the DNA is TGCGCCAGCAGCCAAGACCAAGGACAGGGCAAGTATAGGGCTCAGCCCCAGCATTTT. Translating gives CASSQDQGQGKYRAQPQHF.

This CDR3 reads CAVNSRAEPQHF. CDR3 in DNA: TGTGCCGTCAACTCCAGGGCTGAGCCCCAGCATTTT. The chain combines TRBV24-1 with TRBJ1-5; a weak D match, TRBD1 (5 bases). Germline lookup yields CDR1 KGHDR and CDR2 SFDVKD. V lost 12 bases and J lost 8, with 16 bases in between. This CDR3 is built from 12 residues.

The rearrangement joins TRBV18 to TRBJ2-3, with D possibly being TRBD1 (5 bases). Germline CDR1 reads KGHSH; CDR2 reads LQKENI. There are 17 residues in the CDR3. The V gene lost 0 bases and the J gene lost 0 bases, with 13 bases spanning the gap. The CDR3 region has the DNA TGTGCCAGCTCACCACCCTCAACAGGCCCTAGCACAGATACGCAGTATTTT. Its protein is CASSPPSTGPSTDTQYF. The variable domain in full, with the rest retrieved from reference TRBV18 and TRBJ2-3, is NAGVMQNPRHLVRRRGQEARLRCSPMKGHSHVYWYRQLPEEGLKFMVYLQKENIIDESGMPKERFSAEFPKEGPSILRIQQVVRGDSAAYFCASSPPSTGPSTDTQYFGPGTRLTVL.

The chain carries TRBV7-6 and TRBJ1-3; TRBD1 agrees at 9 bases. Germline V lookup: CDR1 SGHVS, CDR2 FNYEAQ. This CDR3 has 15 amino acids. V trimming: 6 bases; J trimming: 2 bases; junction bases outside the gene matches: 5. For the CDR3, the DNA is TGTGCCAGCAGTACCGGGACAGGGACTGGAAACACCATATATTTT. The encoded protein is CASSTGTGTGNTIYF. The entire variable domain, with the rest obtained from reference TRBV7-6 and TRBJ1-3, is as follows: GAGVSQSPRYKVTKRGQDVALRCDPISGHVSLYWYRQALGQGPEFLTYFNYEAQQDKSGLPNDRFSAERPEGSISTLTIQRTEQRDSAMYRCASSTGTGTGNTIYFGEGSWLTVV.

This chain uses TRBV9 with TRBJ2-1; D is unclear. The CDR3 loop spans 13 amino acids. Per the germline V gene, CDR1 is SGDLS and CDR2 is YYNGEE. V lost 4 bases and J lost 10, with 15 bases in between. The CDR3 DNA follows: TGTGCCAGCAGCCAAAGCATTGTCTCGGAGCAGTTCTTC. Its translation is CASSQSIVSEQFF.

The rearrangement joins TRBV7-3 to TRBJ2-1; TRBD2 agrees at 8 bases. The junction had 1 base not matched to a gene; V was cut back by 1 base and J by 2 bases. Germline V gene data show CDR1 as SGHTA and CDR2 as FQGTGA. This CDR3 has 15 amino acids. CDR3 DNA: TGTGCCAGCAGCTTAAGCGGGGGGCCCTACAATGAGCAGTTCTTC. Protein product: CASSLSGGPYNEQFF.

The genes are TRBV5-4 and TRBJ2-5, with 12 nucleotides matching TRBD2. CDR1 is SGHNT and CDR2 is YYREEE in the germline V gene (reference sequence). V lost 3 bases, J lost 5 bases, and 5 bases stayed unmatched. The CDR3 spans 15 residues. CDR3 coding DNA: TGTGCCAGCAGCTCGGGACTAGCGGGTCGGGAGACCCAGTACTTC. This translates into CASSSGLAGRETQYF.

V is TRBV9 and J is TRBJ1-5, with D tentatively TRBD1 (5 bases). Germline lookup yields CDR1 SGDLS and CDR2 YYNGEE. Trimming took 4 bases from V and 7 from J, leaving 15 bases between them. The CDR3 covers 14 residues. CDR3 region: CASSPQGSGQPQHF. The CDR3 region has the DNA TGTGCCAGCAGCCCTCAGGGTAGCGGGCAGCCCCAGCATTTT.

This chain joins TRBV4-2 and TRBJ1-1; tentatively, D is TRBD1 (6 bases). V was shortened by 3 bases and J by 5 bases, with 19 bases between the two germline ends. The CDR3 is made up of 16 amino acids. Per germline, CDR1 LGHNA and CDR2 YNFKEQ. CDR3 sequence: CASSQGASSTGTEAFF. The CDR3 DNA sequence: TGTGCCAGCAGCCAGGGGGCCTCATCGACAGGAACTGAAGCTTTCTTT.

CDR3 amino acids: CASSRMIGRGDQPQHF. CDR3 nucleotide sequence: TGTGCCAGTAGCCGAATGATCGGACGGGGAGATCAGCCCCAGCATTTT. The rearrangement uses TRBV19 and TRBJ1-5, with unresolved D. Germline assignment: CDR1 LNHDA and CDR2 SQIVND (reference sequence). V was shortened by 6 bases and J by 5 bases, with 20 bases between the two germline ends. CDR3 length: 16 amino acids. The entire variable domain, with the rest obtained from reference TRBV19 and TRBJ1-5, is as follows: DGGITQSPKYLFRKEGQNVTLSCEQNLNHDAMYWYRQDPGQGLRLIYYSQIVNDFQKGDIAEGYSVSREKKESFPLTVTSAQKNPTAFYLCASSRMIGRGDQPQHFGDGTRLSIL.

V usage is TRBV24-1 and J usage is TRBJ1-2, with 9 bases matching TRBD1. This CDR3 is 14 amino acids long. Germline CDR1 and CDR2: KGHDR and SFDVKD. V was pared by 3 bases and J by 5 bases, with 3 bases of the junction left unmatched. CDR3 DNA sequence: TGTGCCACCAGTGATCCGGGACAGGGTTATGGCTACACCTTC. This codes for CATSDPGQGYGYTF.

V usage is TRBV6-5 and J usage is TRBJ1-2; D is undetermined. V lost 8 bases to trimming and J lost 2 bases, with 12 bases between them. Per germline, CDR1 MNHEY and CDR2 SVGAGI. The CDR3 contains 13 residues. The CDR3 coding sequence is TGTGCCAGCCTGAGGCAGCTCAACTATGGCTACACCTTC. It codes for CASLRQLNYGYTF.

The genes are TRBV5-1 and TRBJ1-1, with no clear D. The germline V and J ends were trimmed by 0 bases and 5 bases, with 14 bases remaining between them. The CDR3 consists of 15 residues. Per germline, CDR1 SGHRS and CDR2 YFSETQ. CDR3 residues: CASSLDRGWKTEAFF. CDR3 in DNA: TGCGCCAGCAGCTTGGACCGGGGATGGAAGACTGAAGCTTTCTTT.

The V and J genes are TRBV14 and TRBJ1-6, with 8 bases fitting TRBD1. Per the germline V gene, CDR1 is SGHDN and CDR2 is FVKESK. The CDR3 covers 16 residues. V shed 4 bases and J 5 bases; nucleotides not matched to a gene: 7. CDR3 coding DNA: TGTGCCAGCAGCCTTTTAGGACAGGGAGATAATTCACCCCTCCACTTT. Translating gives CASSLLGQGDNSPLHF.

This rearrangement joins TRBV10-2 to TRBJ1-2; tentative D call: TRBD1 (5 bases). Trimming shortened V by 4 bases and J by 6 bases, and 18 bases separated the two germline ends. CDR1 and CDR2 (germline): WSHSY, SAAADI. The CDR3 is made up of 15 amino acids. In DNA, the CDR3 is TGCGCCAGCAGTGTCGGGCAGGGTGAAGTGAATGGCTACACCTTC. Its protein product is CASSVGQGEVNGYTF.

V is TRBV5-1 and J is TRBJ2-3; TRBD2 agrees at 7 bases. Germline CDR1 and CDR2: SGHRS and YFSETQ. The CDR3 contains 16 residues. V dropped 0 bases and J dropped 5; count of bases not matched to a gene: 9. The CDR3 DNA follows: TGCGCCAGCAGCTTGGCCCTGACTAGCAGGCAAGATACGCAGTATTTT. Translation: CASSLALTSRQDTQYF.

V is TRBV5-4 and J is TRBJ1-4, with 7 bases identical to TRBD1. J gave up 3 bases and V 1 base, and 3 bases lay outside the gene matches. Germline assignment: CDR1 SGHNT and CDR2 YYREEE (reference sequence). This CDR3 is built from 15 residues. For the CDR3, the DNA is TGTGCCAGCAGCTTGCAGGGGGGAGCTAATGAAAAACTGTTTTTT. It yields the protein CASSLQGGANEKLFF. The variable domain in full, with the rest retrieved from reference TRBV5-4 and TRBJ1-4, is ETGVTQSPTHLIKTRGQQVTLRCSSQSGHNTVSWYQQALGQGPQFIFQYYREEENGRGNFPPRFSGLQFPNYSSELNVNALELDDSALYLCASSLQGGANEKLFFGSGTQLSVL.

CDR3: CASRGMNTEAFF. CDR3 DNA: TGTGCCAGCAGGGGCATGAACACTGAAGCTTTCTTT. The V call is TRBV12-3 or TRBV12-4, the J call TRBJ1-1, with D hard to call. CDR3 length: 12 amino acids. Trimming removed 6 bases from V and 0 bases from J, with 5 bases in between.

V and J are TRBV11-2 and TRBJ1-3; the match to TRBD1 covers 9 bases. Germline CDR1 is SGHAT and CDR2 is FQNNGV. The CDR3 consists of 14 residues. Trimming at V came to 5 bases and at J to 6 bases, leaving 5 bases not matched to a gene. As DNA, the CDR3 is TGTGCCAGCAGCCCCAGGACAGGGGAAAACACCATATATTTT. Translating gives CASSPRTGENTIYF. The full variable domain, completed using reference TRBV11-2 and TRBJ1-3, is EAGVAQSPRYKIIEKRQSVAFWCNPISGHATLYWYQQILGQGPKLLIQFQNNGVVDDSQLPKDRFSAERLKGVDSTLKIQPAKLEDSAVYLCASSPRTGENTIYFGEGSWLTVV.

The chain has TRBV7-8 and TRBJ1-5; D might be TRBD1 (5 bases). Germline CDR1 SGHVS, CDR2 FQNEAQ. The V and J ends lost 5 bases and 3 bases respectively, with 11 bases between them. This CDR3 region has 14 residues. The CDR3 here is CASSRDGLNQPQHF. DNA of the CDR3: TGTGCCAGCAGCCGGGACGGACTCAATCAGCCCCAGCATTTT.

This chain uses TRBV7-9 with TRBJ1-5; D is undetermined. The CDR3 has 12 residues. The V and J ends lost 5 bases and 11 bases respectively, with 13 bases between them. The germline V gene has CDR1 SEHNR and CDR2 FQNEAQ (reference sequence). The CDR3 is CASSLHGEAQHF. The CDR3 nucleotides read TGTGCCAGCAGCCTTCACGGGGAGGCCCAGCATTTT.

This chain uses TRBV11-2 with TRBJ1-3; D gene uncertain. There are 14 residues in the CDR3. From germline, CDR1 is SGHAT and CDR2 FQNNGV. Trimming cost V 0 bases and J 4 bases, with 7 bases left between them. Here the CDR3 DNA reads TGTGCCAGCAGCTTAGAGCGGGTAGGAAACACCATATATTTT. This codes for CASSLERVGNTIYF. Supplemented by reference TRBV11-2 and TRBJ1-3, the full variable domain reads EAGVAQSPRYKIIEKRQSVAFWCNPISGHATLYWYQQILGQGPKLLIQFQNNGVVDDSQLPKDRFSAERLKGVDSTLKIQPAKLEDSAVYLCASSLERVGNTIYFGEGSWLTVV.